This is a list of T cell receptor beta chains from one sample in a study of CD8 T cells in Susac syndrome. TCRdb redid the calling of the immunoSEQ multiplex PCR reads with MiXCR, one entry per CDR3 protein. The data show 95,000 to 150,000 distinct CDR3 sequences, roughly 94% seen once. Input material: CD4+ T cells from PBMCs. All receptors derive from a human donor in good health. CDR3s include the opening cysteine and the closing phenylalanine or tryptophan. D genes are given only for firm matches.

V gene	D gene	J gene	CDR3 length	CDR3 protein
TRBV19	NA	TRBJ2-3	13	CASSAAGEGTQYF
TRBV30	NA	TRBJ2-1	12	CACRATYNEQFF
TRBV2	NA	TRBJ2-3	18	CASGAQLPGGLTTDTQYF
TRBV18	NA	TRBJ1-6	18	CASSPPVVKGRGNSPLHF
TRBV5-1	NA	TRBJ2-6	16	CASSPGQLSGANVLTF
TRBV7-2	NA	TRBJ2-7	14	CASSPPRRGGEQYF
TRBV4-3	TRBD2	TRBJ2-3	15	CASSQDPSGRYTQYF
TRBV20-1	NA	TRBJ2-1	14	CSARGATGVGEQFF
TRBV3-1	NA	TRBJ2-1	14	CASSQDKGWNEQFF
TRBV7-2	NA	TRBJ2-7	14	CASSGHETGGEQYF
TRBV5-4	NA	TRBJ2-1	15	CASSVPRTANNEQFF
TRBV20-1	TRBD2	TRBJ2-3	18	CSAETDFWTSGFTDTQYF
TRBV25-1	NA	TRBJ2-2	15	CASSEYGPSTGELFF
TRBV3-1	NA	TRBJ1-2	14	CASSQDGGILGYTF
TRBV9	NA	TRBJ1-4	16	CASSVATGATNEKLFF
TRBV5-4	TRBD2	TRBJ2-1	15	CASSLEAGGRNEQFF
TRBV27	NA	TRBJ2-5	15	CASSLSAGQQETQYF
TRBV7-3	NA	TRBJ2-5	15	CASSLRGDRGETQYF
TRBV3-1	NA	TRBJ2-5	15	CASSQGGDLPKTQYF
TRBV12-3/TRBV12-4	TRBD2	TRBJ2-5	17	CASSLGGLAGVEETQYF
TRBV7-9	NA	TRBJ2-5	13	CASSSSGGETQYF
TRBV9	TRBD2	TRBJ2-3	16	CASSLWGLAVTDTQYF
TRBV20-1	NA	TRBJ1-2	14	CSAAAPLGIYGYTF
TRBV12-3/TRBV12-4	NA	TRBJ2-7	12	CASSLEGLWQYF
TRBV28	NA	TRBJ2-7	14	CASSLGRPTYEQYF
TRBV4-2	NA	TRBJ2-1	15	CASSLLGGLTNEQFF
TRBV6-2/TRBV6-3	NA	TRBJ1-1	12	CASSLRDTEAFF
TRBV7-2	NA	TRBJ1-1	15	CASSPHTTGNTEAFF
TRBV6-5	NA	TRBJ1-1	15	CASSPPRRLNTEAFF
TRBV6-2/TRBV6-3	NA	TRBJ2-4	12	CASSFTKNIQYF
TRBV27	TRBD1	TRBJ1-5	14	CASSSDRGHQPQHF
TRBV11-2	TRBD2	TRBJ2-2	15	CASSFGLAVTGELFF
TRBV5-1	NA	TRBJ1-1	15	CASSFGGSLTPEAFF
TRBV3-1	NA	TRBJ2-2	15	CASSQRAGTAGELFF
TRBV7-9	NA	TRBJ2-2	14	CASSPTENTGELFF
TRBV12-5	TRBD1	TRBJ2-3	17	CASGLVMTGGLPFGQYF
TRBV27	TRBD2	TRBJ2-4	18	CASSPGTSGSFSKNIQYF
TRBV20-1	NA	TRBJ2-3	16	CSVTLGTPTFTDTQYF
TRBV28	TRBD1	TRBJ1-2	16	CASSSAGTGANYGYTF
TRBV28	NA	TRBJ2-3	15	CASSPQTSRADTQYF
TRBV7-9	NA	TRBJ2-4	15	CASSRVILAKNIQYF
TRBV12-3/TRBV12-4	NA	TRBJ2-7	12	CASRRTVMEQYF
TRBV12-3/TRBV12-4	NA	TRBJ1-5	17	CASSYKGETLYNQPQHF
TRBV7-3	NA	TRBJ2-6	16	CASSLISASGANVLTF
TRBV5-1	TRBD2	TRBJ2-7	14	CASSFAGEGYEQYF
TRBV4-1	TRBD2	TRBJ2-3	18	CASSQGLAGVSSTDTQYF
TRBV7-2	TRBD2	TRBJ2-1	15	CASSPPGLASNEQFF
TRBV30	TRBD2	TRBJ2-3	16	CAWSVLTSGPPDTQYF
TRBV11-3	TRBD2	TRBJ2-2	14	CASSPGGTVGELFF
TRBV29-1	NA	TRBJ1-3	12	CSVEELGVAIYF
TRBV29-1	NA	TRBJ2-1	13	CSVEGVFGNEQFF
TRBV7-2	NA	TRBJ2-2	15	CASSFSGGDTGELFF
TRBV29-1	TRBD1	TRBJ1-4	14	CSVGGTGGGEKLFF